These 2 T cell receptor beta chains share one sample of origin, sequenced in a study of shared clonotypes between healthy human individuals. The table came from immunoSEQ multiplex PCR; TCRdb's copy has only in-frame clones and leaves some out. This table holds roughly 2.4 million clones, nearly 97% found once. Sequenced: naive CD4+ T cells sorted from blood. The subset denotes: CD45RA+ positively selected. The source of these receptors is a man in his late teens or twenties in good health.

This chain links TRBV6-6 with TRBJ1-5, with D possibly TRBD1 on 5 matching bases. Germline CDR1 and CDR2: MNHNY and SVGAGI (reference sequence). CDR3 length: 15 amino acids. V was pared by 6 bases and J by 4 bases, with 16 bases between. CDR3 protein: CASRSGRDLNQPQHF. CDR3 bases: TGTGCCAGCAGATCAGGACGGGACCTTAATCAGCCCCAGCATTTT.

The chain links TRBV19 to TRBJ1-1, with D maybe TRBD1 (5 bases). Trimming pared 6 bases from V and 3 bases from J, leaving 14 bases between. The germline V gene has CDR1 LNHDA and CDR2 SQIVND (reference sequence). The CDR3 contains 14 residues. The CDR3 here is CASRQVRGDTEAFF. The CDR3 DNA sequence: TGTGCCAGTAGGCAAGTTAGGGGAGACACTGAAGCTTTCTTT.